Each of the 25 T cell receptor beta chains below was sequenced from the same sample in a study of regulatory T cells in long-lasting Graves disease. Documented time point: newly diagnosed GD, antithyroid drugs for less than 3 months. The TCR library was made from RNA that had been extracted from PBMCs in TRIzol. Arm-PCR with iRepertoire HTBI primers amplified the CDR3 regions for these TCR beta libraries. Each CDR3 protein is one row after TCRdb ran MiXCR on the multiplex PCR reads. This sample yields some 500,000 distinct CDR3 sequences, of which approximately 16% are seen a single time; 20% to 25% belongs to the top ten. These records were also assigned to another study, of T cells in Graves' hyperthyroidism and ophthalmopathy.

Sequenced material: peripheral blood mononuclear cells (PBMCs), taken at new diagnosis, from a patient treated with antithyroid drugs. These receptors originate from a woman aged 35 to 59 with Graves disease.

The chain has TRBV12-3 or TRBV12-4 and TRBJ2-6; D is ambiguous. V was trimmed by 1 base and J by 2 bases, leaving 6 bases between them. CDR3 length: 15 residues. DNA for the CDR3: TGTGCCAGCAGTTTAGATGTCACTGGGGCCAACGTCCTGACTTTC. Translation gives CASSLDVTGANVLTF.

This clonotype was observed at least ten times. J is TRBJ2-7 and V is TRBV7-9; 10 nucleotides match TRBD1. V trimming: 4 bases; J trimming: 2 bases; junction bases outside the gene matches: 2. The CDR3 is made up of 14 amino acids. Germline V lookup: CDR1 SEHNR, CDR2 FQNEAQ (reference sequence). CDR3 in DNA: TGTGCCAGCAGCTCGGGACAGGGGCCCTACGAGCAGTACTTC. Encoded protein: CASSSGQGPYEQYF.

The V gene is TRBV20-1, the J gene TRBJ2-1, with D perhaps matching TRBD1 (6 bases). The closer fit of TRBJ2-5 to the DNA end suggests the J call may be wrong. This CDR3 has 14 residues. The germline CDR1 and CDR2 sequences are DFQATT and SNEGSKA (reference sequence). The CDR3 nucleotides read TGCAGTGCTAGAGATCTGTACAGGGTCGAGACCCAGTACTTC. Protein: CSARDLYRVETQYF.

This clonotype showed up many times. The chain has TRBV18 and TRBJ2-7; possible D gene TRBD2, 5 bases. The CDR3 is made up of 13 amino acids. V gave up 4 bases and J gave up 2 bases, with 9 bases separating them. Germline V CDR1 and CDR2: KGHSH, LQKENI. The CDR3 protein is CASSHRDPYEQYF. The CDR3 DNA follows: TGTGCCAGCTCACACCGGGATCCCTACGAGCAGTACTTC.

This clonotype was detected a few times. CDR3 region: CASSLGTIEGQYF. DNA for the CDR3: TGTGCCAGCAGCTTAGGGACCATAGAGGGGCAGTACTTC. The V and J genes are TRBV7-2 and TRBJ2-7; maybe TRBD2 (5 bases). CDR1 is SGHTA and CDR2 is FQGNSA in the germline V gene. V lost 1 base, J lost 9 bases, and 13 bases lay in between. The CDR3 spans 13 residues. The entire variable domain, with the rest obtained from reference TRBV7-2 and TRBJ2-7, is as follows: GAGVSQSPSNKVTEKGKDVELRCDPISGHTALYWYRQSLGQGLEFLIYFQGNSAPDKSGLPSDRFSAERTGGSVSTLTIQRTQQEDSAVYLCASSLGTIEGQYFGPGTRLTVT.

A few counts support this clonotype. The V gene is TRBV25-1, the J gene TRBJ1-4; 9 bases are a match to TRBD1. Germline V gives CDR1 MGHDK, CDR2 SYGVNS. The CDR3 runs 15 residues. With 8 bases clipped from V and 4 bases from J, the junction kept 8 bases outside the gene matches. The CDR3 DNA sequence: TGTGCCAGCCGCCCCACAGGGGGCAATAATGAAAAACTGTTTTTT. Residues: CASRPTGGNNEKLFF.

This clonotype has ten or more counts. The chain has TRBV12-3 or TRBV12-4 and TRBJ2-7; no reliable D call. This CDR3 has 12 amino acids. V was clipped by 4 bases and J by 7 bases, with 11 bases between them. Here the CDR3 reads CASSSPLGEQYF. The CDR3 nucleotides read TGTGCCAGCAGTTCCCCCCTGGGGGAGCAGTACTTC.

This clonotype was observed a few times. The chain couples TRBV27 to TRBJ1-5; D unclear. This CDR3 spans 13 amino acids. V was shortened by 8 bases and J by 0 bases, with 8 bases between the two germline ends. CDR1 and CDR2 from the germline V gene are MNHEY and SMNVEV (reference sequence). CDR3 bases: TGTGCCAGCCGAAAGTATAGCAATCAGCCCCAGCATTTT. Translation gives CASRKYSNQPQHF.

This clonotype was counted only a few times. This chain uses TRBV19 with TRBJ1-5, with D hard to call. Trimming removed 0 bases at V and 5 bases at J, with 8 bases between. The germline gives CDR1 LNHDA, CDR2 SQIVND (reference sequence). CDR3 length: 14 residues. CDR3 DNA sequence: TGTGCCAGTAGTATAGATCCCGGCTATCAGCCCCAGCATTTT. Translation: CASSIDPGYQPQHF. Combining the CDR3 with reference TRBV19 and TRBJ1-5 gives the whole variable domain DGGITQSPKYLFRKEGQNVTLSCEQNLNHDAMYWYRQDPGQGLRLIYYSQIVNDFQKGDIAEGYSVSREKKESFPLTVTSAQKNPTAFYLCASSIDPGYQPQHFGDGTRLSIL.

This clonotype was observed at least ten times. The chain has TRBV6-2 or TRBV6-3 and TRBJ2-7, with 11 nucleotides matching TRBD1. The germline V gene has CDR1 MNHEY and CDR2 SVGEGT. V dropped 8 bases and J dropped 2; count of bases not matched to a gene: 2. The CDR3 is 13 amino acids. The DNA for the CDR3 is TGTGCCAGCCAGGGACAGGGGGCCTACGAGCAGTACTTC. This encodes CASQGQGAYEQYF.

The V and J genes are TRBV19 and TRBJ1-1; 8 nucleotides agree with TRBD1. This CDR3 has 14 residues. V lost 7 bases to trimming and J lost 1 base; unmatched junction nucleotides: 5. Germline V gene lookup returns CDR1 LNHDA and CDR2 SQIVND (reference sequence). CDR3 nucleotide sequence: TGTGCCAGTACCCGGACAGGGTCGAACACTGAAGCTTTCTTT. This sequence encodes CASTRTGSNTEAFF.

This clonotype was observed a handful of times. The J gene is TRBJ1-6, the V gene TRBV19; D not resolved. Trimming shortened V by 4 bases and J by 13 bases, and 20 bases separated the two germline ends. The CDR3 consists of 15 residues. CDR1 and CDR2 (germline): LNHDA, SQIVND (reference sequence). Here the CDR3 reads CASSTHPYSWSPLHF. CDR3 nucleotide sequence: TGTGCCAGTAGTACCCATCCATACTCCTGGTCGCCCCTCCACTTT.

This chain connects TRBV29-1 to TRBJ1-6; D gene ambiguous. V gave up 0 bases and J gave up 9 bases, with 9 bases separating them. The CDR3 has 13 residues. Germline V gene lookup returns CDR1 SQVTM and CDR2 ANQGSEA. The CDR3 is CSVEENGGSPLHF. CDR3 DNA: TGCAGCGTTGAAGAGAATGGAGGTTCACCCCTCCACTTT.

This chain connects TRBV3-1 to TRBJ2-2; weak D call: TRBD1 (6 bases). The CDR3 contains 13 residues. V was clipped by 4 bases and J by 8 bases, with 11 bases between them. Germline assignment: CDR1 LGHDT and CDR2 YNNKEL (reference sequence). The CDR3 sequence: CASSRHRAGELFF. The CDR3 DNA reads TGTGCCAGCAGCCGCCACAGGGCAGGGGAGCTGTTTTTT.

The chain joins TRBV2 to TRBJ2-5; D is unclear. CDR1 SNHLY and CDR2 FYNNEI come from the germline V gene. CDR3 length: 13 residues. Trimming pared 6 bases from V and 0 bases from J, leaving 8 bases between. CDR3 nucleotides: TGTGCCAGCAGATACCAGTACCAAGAGACCCAGTACTTC. Protein product: CASRYQYQETQYF.

The chain links TRBV19 to TRBJ2-3; unclear D gene. V lost 9 bases to trimming and J lost 0 bases, with 10 bases between them. The CDR3 loop spans 13 amino acids. Germline CDR1 is LNHDA and CDR2 is SQIVND (reference sequence). The DNA for the CDR3 is TGTGCCAGCGGCCGGCTTAGCACAGATACGCAGTATTTT. This codes for CASGRLSTDTQYF.

The chain couples TRBV29-1 to TRBJ2-3; tentatively, D is TRBD2 (7 bases). This CDR3 region has 13 residues. V was shortened by 5 bases and J by 3 bases, with 12 bases between the two germline ends. Germline V gives CDR1 SQVTM, CDR2 ANQGSEA. CDR3 coding DNA: TGCAGCGTTCGGGGGGCCCGGACAGATACGCAGTATTTT. This gives the protein CSVRGARTDTQYF.

At least ten counts were recorded for this clonotype. The chain recombines TRBV28 with TRBJ1-2; TRBD1 matches at 8 bases. CDR1 and CDR2 (germline): MDHEN, SYDVKM. V dropped 6 bases and J dropped 4; count of bases not matched to a gene: 16. The CDR3 runs to 17 residues. This CDR3 is CASRVPQGAPFGYGYTF. The CDR3 region has the DNA TGTGCCAGCAGGGTCCCTCAGGGGGCTCCTTTTGGCTATGGCTACACCTTC.

Ten or more counts support this clonotype. V usage is TRBV5-1 and J usage is TRBJ2-5; 8 nucleotides agree with TRBD2. The CDR3 runs to 13 residues. The ends lost 5 bases at V and 5 bases at J; junction bases unmatched: 5. Germline CDR1 is SGHRS and CDR2 is YFSETQ. DNA of the CDR3: TGCGCCAGCAGTACCGGGGGGGCCGAGACCCAGTACTTC. It translates to CASSTGGAETQYF.

The J gene is TRBJ2-1, the V gene TRBV28; 8 positions match TRBD2. The CDR3 has 15 amino acids. Germline CDR1 is MDHEN and CDR2 is SYDVKM. Trimming removed 6 bases from V and 6 bases from J; junction bases left unmatched: 10. This CDR3 reads CASSGGALLGNEQFF. The CDR3 nucleotides are TGTGCCAGCAGCGGGGGGGCATTACTTGGCAATGAGCAGTTCTTC.

This clonotype was seen many times. V usage is TRBV3-1 and J usage is TRBJ2-1; maybe TRBD2 (5 bases). V was clipped by 5 bases and J by 8 bases, with 16 bases between them. Germline CDR1 is LGHDT and CDR2 is YNNKEL (reference sequence). This CDR3 has 14 amino acids. The CDR3 protein is CASSSRGPGHEQFF. CDR3 coding DNA: TGTGCCAGCAGCTCCCGCGGGCCCGGCCATGAGCAGTTCTTC.

This clonotype was seen repeatedly, ten times or more. The chain couples TRBV29-1 to TRBJ2-1; TRBD1 is a possible D gene (6 bases). The V end lost 3 bases, the J end lost 6 bases, and 15 bases lay between the germline ends. There are 14 residues in the CDR3. Germline-derived CDR1 and CDR2 are SQVTM and ANQGSEA. The CDR3 spells CSVEGWGQLNEQFF. The CDR3 DNA follows: TGCAGCGTTGAGGGTTGGGGGCAACTCAATGAGCAGTTCTTC.

In DNA, the CDR3 is TGCGCCAGCAGCTTTGGGGTGGGATCCTACGAGCAGTACTTC. Amino acids: CASSFGVGSYEQYF. This chain uses TRBV5-1 with TRBJ2-7; no reliable D call. The germline CDR1 and CDR2 sequences are SGHRS and YFSETQ. V was shortened by 2 bases and J by 1 base, with 10 bases between the two germline ends. This CDR3 spans 14 amino acids.

This clonotype showed up just once. This chain uses TRBV28 with TRBJ1-3; D may be TRBD1 (6 bases). Germline assignment: CDR1 MDHEN and CDR2 SYDVKM. This CDR3 comprises 15 residues. Trimming pared 4 bases from V and 2 bases from J, leaving 12 bases between. CDR3 amino acids: CASSYSDSPGNTIYF. In nucleotides, the CDR3 is TGTGCCAGCAGTTACTCGGACAGCCCTGGAAACACCATATATTTT.

This clonotype was detected a few times. The chain is built from TRBV12-3 or TRBV12-4 and TRBJ2-1; the match to TRBD1 covers 10 bases. The CDR3 is 16 residues long. V was clipped by 7 bases and J by 7 bases; unmatched bases: 13. The CDR3 nucleotides read TGTGCCAGCAAACTACAGGGGACAGGGGTTGCGAATGAGCAGTTCTTC. Translating gives CASKLQGTGVANEQFF.